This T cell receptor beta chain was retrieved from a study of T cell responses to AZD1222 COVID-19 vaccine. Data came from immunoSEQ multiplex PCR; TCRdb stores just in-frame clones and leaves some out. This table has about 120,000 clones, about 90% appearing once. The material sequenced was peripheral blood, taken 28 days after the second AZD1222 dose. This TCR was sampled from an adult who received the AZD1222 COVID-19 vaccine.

The CDR3 DNA reads as TGCGCCAGCAGCGGAGGGACACAAGTATTCTACGAGCAGTACTTC. It codes for CASSGGTQVFYEQYF. The V and J genes are TRBV5-1 and TRBJ2-7; D tentatively reads TRBD1 or TRBD2 (6 bases each). Germline loops: CDR1 SGHRS, CDR2 YFSETQ. V was clipped by 4 bases and J by 3 bases, with 17 bases between them. The CDR3 sequence is 15 residues long.